Presented here are 11 T cell receptor beta chains from one specimen sequenced in a study of blood T cell repertoires in COVID-19. Here immunoSEQ multiplex PCR was the method, and the copy in TCRdb shows in-frame clones only, minus some. The sample yields about 400,000 clones, around 89% seen once. Sequenced sample: peripheral blood. The source is a woman between 25 and 40 years old with acute or convalescent COVID-19.

On this clone itself: In the same sample, other DNA sequences code for this CDR3. The CDR3 loop reads CASSETGAYNEQFF. For the CDR3, the DNA is TGTGCCAGCAGTGAGACAGGAGCTTACAATGAGCAGTTCTTC. V usage is TRBV6-1 and J usage is TRBJ2-1, with D maybe TRBD1 (6 bases). The CDR3 length is 14 residues. Germline V gives CDR1 MNHNS, CDR2 SASEGT. V was pared by 3 bases and J by 4 bases, with 10 bases between.

This clone was seen just once. The gene calls are TRBV5-6 and TRBJ1-1, with D perhaps TRBD1 (5 bases). Trimming took 5 bases from V and 4 from J, leaving 12 bases between them. The germline gives CDR1 SGHDT, CDR2 YYEEEE. This CDR3 comprises 13 residues. Written as DNA, the CDR3 is TGTGCCAGCAGGCGGCAGGGAGGCACTGAAGCTTTCTTT. It translates to CASRRQGGTEAFF.

The rearrangement links TRBV6-5 to TRBJ1-5; D is perhaps TRBD1 (6 bases). Trimming removed 6 bases from V and 6 bases from J, with 18 bases in between. CDR3 size: 15 residues. Germline lookup yields CDR1 MNHEY and CDR2 SVGAGI. The CDR3 DNA reads TGTGCCAGCAGCACGGGGGGGCGGGCAAGTCAGCCCCAGCATTTT. Translation gives CASSTGGRASQPQHF.

This chain connects TRBV19 to TRBJ1-1; 8 bases fit TRBD1. This CDR3 region has 15 residues. V was clipped by 8 bases and J by 4 bases; unmatched bases: 12. CDR1 is LNHDA, CDR2 SQIVND, per germline (reference sequence). Written as DNA, the CDR3 is TGTGCCAGTCGCCAGGACAGGGAAGATGGCACTGAAGCTTTCTTT. Protein sequence: CASRQDREDGTEAFF.

The chain links TRBV29-1 to TRBJ2-7; the D gene is possibly TRBD1 (6 bases). The CDR3 has 13 amino acids. The V gene lost 5 bases and the J gene lost 2 bases, with 13 bases spanning the gap. CDR1 and CDR2 (germline): SQVTM, ANQGSEA. DNA of the CDR3: TGCAGCGTTCTTGATCGGACAGCCTACGAGCAGTACTTC. Translated, it gives CSVLDRTAYEQYF.

The chain recombines TRBV5-1 with TRBJ2-7, with D possibly TRBD2 on 5 matching bases. V lost 2 bases to trimming and J lost 3 bases, with 12 bases between them. This CDR3 has 14 amino acids. Germline V gene lookup returns CDR1 SGHRS and CDR2 YFSETQ. CDR3: CASSFRTGSYEQYF. CDR3 DNA: TGCGCCAGCAGCTTTAGGACGGGGAGCTACGAGCAGTACTTC.

This chain links TRBV5-4 with TRBJ1-4; D possibly corresponds to TRBD1 (5 bases). Germline V gives CDR1 SGHNT, CDR2 YYREEE (reference sequence). The CDR3 is 16 amino acids. Trimming took off 0 bases at V and 1 base at J, with 10 bases between the two ends. CDR3 nucleotides: TGTGCCAGCAGCTTGGGGGCAGGGAAAACTAATGAAAAACTGTTTTTT. Protein sequence: CASSLGAGKTNEKLFF.

This chain uses TRBV11-2 with TRBJ1-2; TRBD1 aligns across 9 bases. This CDR3 contains 15 residues. V trimming: 1 base; J trimming: 8 bases; junction bases outside the gene matches: 8. Germline lookup yields CDR1 SGHAT and CDR2 FQNNGV. The CDR3 reads CASSLGTGGREGYTF. The CDR3 DNA is TGTGCCAGCAGCTTAGGAACAGGGGGCAGGGAGGGCTACACCTTC.

This sequence joins TRBV2 and TRBJ2-7; perhaps TRBD2 as D (6 bases). V lost 1 base to trimming and J lost 4 bases, with 11 bases between them. Germline V lookup: CDR1 SNHLY, CDR2 FYNNEI. This CDR3 has 14 residues. The CDR3 DNA reads as TGTGCCAGCAGTGAAGGGGCGGGATCTTACGAGCAGTACTTC. Translated, it gives CASSEGAGSYEQYF.

The chain is built from TRBV29-1 and TRBJ1-1; 7 nucleotides match TRBD1. After removal of 4 bases from V and 7 bases from J, the junction contained 6 bases not matched to a gene. This CDR3 is 12 amino acids long. Germline V gene sequence: CDR1 SQVTM, CDR2 ANQGSEA. The CDR3, as DNA: TGCAGCGTTGCGCCACAGGGGAGTGAAGCTTTCTTT. Translating gives CSVAPQGSEAFF.

The genes are TRBV28 and TRBJ1-2; the D is unclear. The CDR3 has 12 residues. Trimming removed 5 bases at V and 5 bases at J, with 9 bases between. CDR1 is MDHEN and CDR2 is SYDVKM in the germline V gene. The chain's CDR3 is CASSRSGYGYTF. In DNA form, the CDR3 reads TGTGCCAGCAGTAGGTCGGGGTATGGCTACACCTTC.